What follows are 16 T cell receptor beta chains derived from one specimen sequenced in a study of T cell repertoires in cytomegalovirus infection. TCRdb recomputed calls from the reads with MiXCR, one row per CDR3 protein. Here the sample spans just under 500,000 distinct CDR3 sequences, around a third being singletons. These receptors have no known antigen. The sample consisted of cultured PBMCs, taken from culture after CMV antigen stimulation. These receptors originate from a human donor in good health (CMV status not recorded). Some clones in this sample may be carry-over from other donors' samples.

V is TRBV7-2 and J is TRBJ2-5; no clear D. The CDR3 runs to 14 residues. From germline, CDR1 is SGHTA and CDR2 FQGNSA. V was cut by 2 bases and J by 4 bases, with 11 bases left in between. CDR3 sequence reads: CASSLNVRRETQYF. CDR3 DNA sequence: TGTGCCAGCAGCTTAAATGTTCGGAGAGAGACCCAGTACTTC. The full variable domain, in which reference TRBV7-2 and TRBJ2-5 provide the parts outside the CDR3, is GAGVSQSPSNKVTEKGKDVELRCDPISGHTALYWYRQSLGQGLEFLIYFQGNSAPDKSGLPSDRFSAERTGGSVSTLTIQRTQQEDSAVYLCASSLNVRRETQYFGPGTRLLVL.

This chain uses TRBV7-2 with TRBJ1-1, with 7 bases lining up with TRBD1. CDR3 size: 18 residues. J was trimmed by 0 bases and V by 1 base; bases with no gene match: 11. Germline V gene sequence: CDR1 SGHTA, CDR2 FQGNSA. The CDR3 sequence is CASSLVSGAGGMNTEAFF. In DNA, the CDR3 is TGTGCCAGCAGCTTAGTTTCTGGGGCAGGGGGGATGAACACTGAAGCTTTCTTT.

This clonotype has a handful of counts. The CDR3 spells CASSLDPGAGRSTEQFF. DNA of the CDR3: TGTGCCAGCAGCTTAGACCCCGGGGCAGGGAGGTCGACTGAGCAGTTCTTC. The gene calls are TRBV7-9 and TRBJ2-1; D might be TRBD2 (6 bases). Germline-derived CDR1 and CDR2 are SEHNR and FQNEAQ (reference sequence). V was shortened by 1 base and J by 9 bases, with 22 bases between the two germline ends. This CDR3 comprises 17 residues.

This clonotype was counted a few times. The rearrangement joins TRBV4-1 to TRBJ2-3; TRBD2 matches at 7 bases. This CDR3 region has 15 residues. Germline CDR1 reads MGHRA; CDR2 reads YSYEKL. Losses at the gene ends were 6 bases for V and 5 bases for J; bases not matched to a gene: 11. CDR3 coding DNA: TGCGCCAGCAGGATAGGCGGGGGTTTAGGAGATACGCAGTATTTT. Translated: CASRIGGGLGDTQYF.

This clonotype was seen more than once but under ten times. The chain is built from TRBV12-5 and TRBJ2-1; 9 bases match TRBD1. The CDR3 sequence is 16 residues long. V lost 0 bases to trimming and J lost 6 bases; unmatched junction nucleotides: 6. Germline V lookup: CDR1 LGHNT, CDR2 FRNRAP. The CDR3 protein is CASGLVLGTGSNEQFF. The CDR3 nucleotides are TGTGCTAGTGGTTTGGTACTCGGGACAGGGTCCAATGAGCAGTTCTTC.

V gene TRBV25-1 combines with J gene TRBJ1-2, with 9 nucleotides matching TRBD1. After removal of 7 bases from V and 6 bases from J, the junction contained 12 bases not matched to a gene. Per germline, CDR1 MGHDK and CDR2 SYGVNS. This CDR3 contains 15 residues. The CDR3 DNA is TGTGCCAGCACCGGGACAGGGACCCTGCGCGATGGCTACACCTTC. Residues: CASTGTGTLRDGYTF.

The rearrangement links TRBV20-1 to TRBJ2-5; no clear D gene. Germline V gene lookup returns CDR1 DFQATT and CDR2 SNEGSKA (reference sequence). With 0 bases removed from V and 9 bases from J, the gap between germline ends came to 11 bases. The CDR3 consists of 12 residues. CDR3 DNA sequence: TGCAGTGCTAGAGATAAGGGCCCTCCCCAGTACTTC. Its protein is CSARDKGPPQYF.

This clonotype turned up a few times. The CDR3 DNA reads TGTGCCAGCAGTACTGGACTAGCGGGAATCTACGAGCAGTACTTC. This gives the protein CASSTGLAGIYEQYF. J is TRBJ2-7 and V is TRBV6-2 or TRBV6-3, with 12 positions matching TRBD2. The CDR3 length is 15 residues. J lost 3 bases, V lost 5 bases, and 5 bases had no gene match. Germline V gives CDR1 MNHEY, CDR2 SVGEGT.

This chain connects TRBV7-2 to TRBJ1-1; TRBD1 matches at 8 bases. V was clipped by 2 bases and J by 1 base; unmatched bases: 3. The CDR3 contains 15 residues. Germline CDR1 and CDR2: SGHTA and FQGNSA. In nucleotides, the CDR3 is TGTGCCAGCAGCTTACGACAGGGGCGGAACACTGAAGCTTTCTTT. Protein sequence: CASSLRQGRNTEAFF.

This chain joins TRBV28 and TRBJ1-5; D gene unclear. CDR1 is MDHEN and CDR2 is SYDVKM in the germline V gene. This CDR3 contains 16 residues. V lost 3 bases and J 3 bases, leaving 15 bases between the germline ends. The CDR3 nucleotides are TGTGCCAGCAGTTTCTTCTATTACAAGAACAATCAGCCCCAGCATTTT. Its protein product is CASSFFYYKNNQPQHF. Variable domain in full (rest from reference TRBV28 and TRBJ1-5): DVKVTQSSRYLVKRTGEKVFLECVQDMDHENMFWYRQDPGLGLRLIYFSYDVKMKEKGDIPEGYSVSREKKERFSLILESASTNQTSMYLCASSFFYYKNNQPQHFGDGTRLSIL.

The table lists this clonotype with a few counts. The V gene is TRBV7-8, the J gene TRBJ2-6; tentatively, D is TRBD2 (6 bases). There are 16 residues in the CDR3. The germline gives CDR1 SGHVS, CDR2 FQNEAQ. V lost 9 bases and J lost 0, with 15 bases in between. CDR3 nucleotides: TGTGCCAGTAGCGGTGGGGGGATCTCTGGGGCCAACGTCCTGACTTTC. It encodes CASSGGGISGANVLTF.

This clonotype was recorded many times. The chain is built from TRBV4-1 and TRBJ2-3; the match to TRBD1 covers 7 bases. The V gene end was trimmed by 1 base and the J gene end by 0 bases; junction bases not matched to a gene: 4. The CDR3 covers 16 residues. Germline V gene data show CDR1 as MGHRA and CDR2 as YSYEKL. CDR3 residues: CASSQGDRLSTDTQYF. In DNA, the CDR3 is TGCGCCAGCAGCCAAGGGGACAGACTTAGCACAGATACGCAGTATTTT.

This clonotype was observed at least ten times. The V call is TRBV7-2, the J call TRBJ1-2; D is uncertain. This CDR3 has 13 residues. Germline-derived CDR1 and CDR2 are SGHTA and FQGNSA. Trimming cost V 5 bases and J 4 bases, with 11 bases left between them. The CDR3 reads CASSATWSYGYTF. CDR3 coding DNA: TGTGCCAGCAGCGCCACATGGTCCTATGGCTACACCTTC.

This clonotype occurred a few times. The chain carries TRBV18 and TRBJ1-2, with no clear D. The germline CDR1 and CDR2 sequences are KGHSH and LQKENI. The V end was cut by 4 bases, the J end by 5 bases, with 17 bases between. The length of the CDR3 is 15 residues. The chain's CDR3 is CASSQVQQKQYGYTF. CDR3 in DNA: TGTGCCAGCTCACAAGTACAGCAGAAACAATATGGCTACACCTTC. The whole variable domain, remainder taken from reference TRBV18 and TRBJ1-2, is NAGVMQNPRHLVRRRGQEARLRCSPMKGHSHVYWYRQLPEEGLKFMVYLQKENIIDESGMPKERFSAEFPKEGPSILRIQQVVRGDSAAYFCASSQVQQKQYGYTFGSGTRLTVV.

This CDR3 reads CSAQTRGRITNYGYTF. For the CDR3, the DNA is TGCAGTGCTCAAACCAGGGGCCGGATAACTAACTATGGCTACACCTTC. This chain links TRBV20-1 with TRBJ1-2, with a possible D match to TRBD1 (6 bases). V gave up 5 bases and J gave up 0 bases, with 19 bases separating them. CDR3 length equals 16 residues. Germline-derived CDR1 and CDR2 are DFQATT and SNEGSKA (reference sequence).

V gene TRBV20-1 combines with J gene TRBJ2-1, with D hard to call. CDR3 length: 13 amino acids. The germline V gene encodes CDR1 DFQATT and CDR2 SNEGSKA (reference sequence). Trimming removed 7 bases at V and 4 bases at J, with 14 bases between. The CDR3 protein is CSGLHGSYNEQFF. In nucleotides, the CDR3 is TGCAGTGGACTCCATGGGTCGTACAATGAGCAGTTCTTC.